This T cell receptor beta chain was retrieved from a study of siplizumab effects on memory and regulatory T cells. The overall study: Investigators ran mixed lymphocyte reactions in pairs, testing siplizumab at 0.8 to 1 ug/mL against no drug.

V shed 0 bases, J shed 7 bases, and the junction held 5 bases outside the gene matches. Germline CDR1 reads MGHRA; CDR2 reads YSYEKL. This CDR3 comprises 14 residues. This clone was observed a few times. What it binds is not known. Study results and limitations: Controls had 25% to 30% Treg-derived mappable alloreactive CD4+ clones on average, versus approximately 73% with siplizumab. No naive or memory phenotype could be assigned to roughly 75-95% of proliferating clones.

It was at 37°C and for more than 5 days that the mixed lymphocyte reaction cells were cocultured. Assays were performed on about 100,000 TCR templates per sample. Here immunoSEQ multiplex PCR was the method, and the copy in TCRdb shows in-frame clones only, minus some. The sample carries 13,000 to 15,000 clones, more than 40% recorded once. This clonotype was sampled from a human donor in good health; the cells came from an allogeneic mixed lymphocyte reaction. The sequencing sample was made of CFSE-low (dividing) CD4+ T cells sorted from an allogeneic mixed lymphocyte reaction. V and J are TRBV4-1 and TRBJ1-2; 7 bases match TRBD1. The CDR3 here is CASSQDRQGGGYTF. CDR3 coding DNA: TGCGCCAGCAGCCAAGATCGACAGGGAGGTGGCTACACCTTC.